This passage covers 4 T cell receptor beta chains from one sample sequenced in a study of blood T cell repertoires in COVID-19. Measured with immunoSEQ multiplex PCR; TCRdb has only the in-frame clones, and not every one. The data hold approximately 210,000 clones, with just under 85% observed a single time. Sequenced sample: peripheral blood. The receptors stem from a woman aged 45 to 65 with active or convalescent COVID-19.

This clone appeared once. The CDR3 sequence: CAWSRLAGGADTQYF. Written as DNA, the CDR3 is TGTGCCTGGAGCAGACTAGCGGGAGGGGCAGATACGCAGTATTTT. The gene calls are TRBV30 and TRBJ2-3; 14 nucleotides line up with TRBD2. J gave up 4 bases and V 3 bases, and 3 bases lay outside the gene matches. Per germline, CDR1 GTSNPN and CDR2 SVGIG (reference sequence). The CDR3 covers 15 residues.

The CDR3 DNA is TGTGCCAGCAGTTTAATGAGGGGGACCTATGGCTACACCTTC. It encodes CASSLMRGTYGYTF. V gene TRBV28 combines with J gene TRBJ1-2, with D maybe TRBD1 (6 bases). V lost 2 bases, J lost 4 bases, and 11 bases lay in between. The CDR3 covers 14 residues. Germline V gene sequence: CDR1 MDHEN, CDR2 SYDVKM.

The rearrangement uses TRBV15 and TRBJ1-5; D not certain. Trimming removed 0 bases at V and 0 bases at J, with 6 bases between. The CDR3 has 15 amino acids. The V gene's germline CDR1 is LNHNV and CDR2 YYDKDF (reference sequence). CDR3 residues: CATSREGDSNQPQHF. The CDR3 nucleotides are TGTGCCACCAGCAGAGAGGGCGATAGCAATCAGCCCCAGCATTTT.

This clone was counted a single time. The chain uses TRBV6-5 and TRBJ2-7; TRBD2 matches at 7 bases. There are 14 residues in the CDR3. Trimming removed 6 bases from V and 3 bases from J; junction bases left unmatched: 8. The V gene's germline CDR1 is MNHEY and CDR2 SVGAGI. The CDR3 sequence: CASRGGSGYYEQYF. CDR3 DNA: TGTGCCAGCAGGGGGGGGTCGGGGTACTACGAGCAGTACTTC.